The rows below give T cell receptor beta chains drawn from one sample of a study of CD8+ T cells in alopecia areata. Clones were sequenced by immunoSEQ multiplex PCR, and TCRdb holds only the in-frame ones, with some missing. This sample has fewer than 350,000 clones; roughly 50% occur once, and the top ten carry under 2%. The material was CD4+ T cells sorted from blood, obtained at week 24, from a patient treated with tofacitinib. The source is a human donor with alopecia areata. Both conserved end residues are part of each CDR3. The D gene is left open where the match is weak. The size of a clone is reported for some rows only, either as once, few or many, or as a class for expanded clones.

D gene,clone size,V gene,J gene,CDR3 DNA,CDR3 protein
.,.,TRBV11-2,TRBJ1-1,TGTGCCAGCAGCTTAGGGCGGAACACTGAAGCTTTCTTT,CASSLGRNTEAFF
.,.,TRBV11-2,TRBJ2-3,TGTGCCAGCAGCTTAGTAAGGTTTAACACAGATACGCAGTATTTT,CASSLVRFNTDTQYF
.,.,TRBV5-1,TRBJ1-2,TGCGCCAGCAGCTCTGACTATGGCTACACCTTC,CASSSDYGYTF
.,.,TRBV30,TRBJ1-4,TGTGCCTGGAGCAGGATGACGGGTGAAAAACTGTTTTTT,CAWSRMTGEKLFF
TRBD1,few,TRBV5-6,TRBJ2-5,TGTGCCAGCAGCCTTCGGACAGGGGTACAAGAAGAGACCCAGTACTTC,CASSLRTGVQEETQYF
.,few,TRBV30,TRBJ1-5,TGTGCCTGGAGCAGCAGTGGGGATCAGCCCCAGCATTTT,CAWSSSGDQPQHF
TRBD2,few,TRBV5-4,TRBJ2-1,TGTGCCAGCAGCTTAGCGGGACGGCCTAACAATGAGCAGTTCTTC,CASSLAGRPNNEQFF
.,.,TRBV28,TRBJ1-2,TGTGCCAGCAGTTTAAGGACAGACTATGGCTACACCTTC,CASSLRTDYGYTF
.,.,TRBV5-1,TRBJ1-6,TGCGCCAGCAGCTTGGCACAGGCCAATTCACCCCTCCACTTT,CASSLAQANSPLHF
.,few,TRBV4-2,TRBJ1-1,TGTGCCAGCAGCCAGGGGAGACTCTTGAACACTGAAGCTTTCTTT,CASSQGRLLNTEAFF
.,once,TRBV10-3,TRBJ1-6,TGTGCCATCAGCGGGGCGGATTCACCCCTCCACTTT,CAISGADSPLHF
.,once,TRBV7-2,TRBJ1-2,TGTGCCAGCAGCTCTTCGCCAGCAGCTAACTATGGCTACACCTTC,CASSSSPAANYGYTF
.,.,TRBV27,TRBJ1-6,TGTGCCAGCAGTTTCTATAATTCACCCCTCCACTTT,CASSFYNSPLHF
TRBD1,.,TRBV2,TRBJ1-2,TGTGCCAGCATATCGACAGGGGTCTATGGCTACACCTTC,CASISTGVYGYTF
.,once,TRBV2,TRBJ1-1,TGTGCCAGCAGTGGACAGCCTAACACTGAAGCTTTCTTT,CASSGQPNTEAFF
.,.,TRBV4-1,TRBJ2-7,TGCGCCAGCAGCCAGAGGGCAGTGCTGAAGGGAGAGCAGTACTTC,CASSQRAVLKGEQYF
.,few,TRBV6-6,TRBJ2-1,TGTGCCAGCAGTTACTCCGACAATGAGCAGTTCTTC,CASSYSDNEQFF
.,.,TRBV5-1,TRBJ2-5,TGCGCCAGCAGCTTCCGACCGGGACCAGACGCCGGGGCCCAGTACTTC,CASSFRPGPDAGAQYF
TRBD2,once,TRBV5-4,TRBJ2-7,TGTGCCAGCAGCTTCCGGGACCCGGGGGGTAACGAGCAGTACTTC,CASSFRDPGGNEQYF
.,once,TRBV29-1,TRBJ2-7,TGCAGCGTCGTTGTTAGGTCAGGGTTGGGCTACGAGCAGTACTTC,CSVVVRSGLGYEQYF
TRBD2,.,TRBV4-1,TRBJ2-5,TGCGCCAGCAGCCTAGCGGGGATAGAGACCCAGTACTTC,CASSLAGIETQYF
.,.,TRBV11-2,TRBJ1-2,TGTGCCAGCAGCCCCCGGGGAGGGGTAAGCGATGGCTACACCTTC,CASSPRGGVSDGYTF
TRBD1,.,TRBV5-4,TRBJ2-5,TGTGCCAGCAGCCCCGGGACAGGGCATCAAGAGACCCAGTACTTC,CASSPGTGHQETQYF
.,.,TRBV7-9,TRBJ2-5,TGTGCCAGCAGTTACAGGGAAGAGACCCAGTACTTC,CASSYREETQYF
TRBD2,few,TRBV10-3,TRBJ2-2,TGTGCCATCAGGAATACACCGGGACTAGCGGGGGGGCCGGGCACCGGGGAGCTGTTTTTT,CAIRNTPGLAGGPGTGELFF
.,.,TRBV30,TRBJ1-2,TGTGCCTGGAGCACCCGGGTGAGGAACTATGGCTACACCTTC,CAWSTRVRNYGYTF